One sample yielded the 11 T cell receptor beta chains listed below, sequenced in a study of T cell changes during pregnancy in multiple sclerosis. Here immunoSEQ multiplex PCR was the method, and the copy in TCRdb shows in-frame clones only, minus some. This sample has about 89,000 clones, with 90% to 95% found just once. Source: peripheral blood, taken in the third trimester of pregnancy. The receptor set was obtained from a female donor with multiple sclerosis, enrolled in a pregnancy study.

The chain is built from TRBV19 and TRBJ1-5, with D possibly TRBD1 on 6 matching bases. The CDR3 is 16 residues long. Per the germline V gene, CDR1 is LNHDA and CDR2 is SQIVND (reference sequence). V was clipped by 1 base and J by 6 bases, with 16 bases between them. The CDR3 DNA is TGTGCCAGTAGTATAGTACGGGGGGGCGGGGGTCAGCCCCAGCATTTT. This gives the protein CASSIVRGGGGQPQHF.

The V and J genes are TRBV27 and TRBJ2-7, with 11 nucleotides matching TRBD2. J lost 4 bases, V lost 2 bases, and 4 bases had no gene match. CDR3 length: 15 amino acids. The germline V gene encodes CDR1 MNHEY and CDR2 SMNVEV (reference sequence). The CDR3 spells CASSLRTSGRYEQYF. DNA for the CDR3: TGTGCCAGCAGTTTAAGGACTAGCGGGCGTTACGAGCAGTACTTC.

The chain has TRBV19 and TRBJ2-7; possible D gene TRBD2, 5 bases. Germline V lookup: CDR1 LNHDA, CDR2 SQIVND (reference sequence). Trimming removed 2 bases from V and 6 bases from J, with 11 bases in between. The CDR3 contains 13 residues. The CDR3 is CASSIRGSPEQYF. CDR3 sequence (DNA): TGTGCCAGTAGTATACGTGGGAGCCCCGAGCAGTACTTC.

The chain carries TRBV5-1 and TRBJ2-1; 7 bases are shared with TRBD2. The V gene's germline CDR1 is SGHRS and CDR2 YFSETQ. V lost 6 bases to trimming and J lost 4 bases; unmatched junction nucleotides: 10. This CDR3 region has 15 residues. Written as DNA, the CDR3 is TGCGCCAGCACCCCTTCTAGCGGAAGTTACAATGAGCAGTTCTTC. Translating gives CASTPSSGSYNEQFF.

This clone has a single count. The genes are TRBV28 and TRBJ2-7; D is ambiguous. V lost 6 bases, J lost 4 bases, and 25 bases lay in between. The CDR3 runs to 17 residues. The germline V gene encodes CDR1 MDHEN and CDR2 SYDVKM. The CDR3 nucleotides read TGTGCCAGCAGCCTTACGGCGAGAACGACTTTAGAGTACGAGCAGTACTTC. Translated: CASSLTARTTLEYEQYF.

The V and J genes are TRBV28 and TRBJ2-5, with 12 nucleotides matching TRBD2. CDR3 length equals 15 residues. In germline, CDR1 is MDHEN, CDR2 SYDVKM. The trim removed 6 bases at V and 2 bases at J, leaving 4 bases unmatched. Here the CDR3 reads CASRNGLAGQETQYF. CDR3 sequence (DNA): TGTGCCAGCAGAAATGGACTAGCGGGACAAGAGACCCAGTACTTC.

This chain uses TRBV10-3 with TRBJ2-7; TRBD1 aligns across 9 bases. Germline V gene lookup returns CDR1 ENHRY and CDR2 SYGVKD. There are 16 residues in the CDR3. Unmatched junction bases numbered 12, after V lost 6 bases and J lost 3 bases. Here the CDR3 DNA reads TGTGCCATCAGGGGGGGACAGGGAGGAGTGGGCTACGAGCAGTACTTC. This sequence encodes CAIRGGQGGVGYEQYF.

This CDR3 reads CASSRGYSNQPQHF. The CDR3 DNA reads TGTGCCAGCAGCCGCGGGTACAGCAATCAGCCCCAGCATTTT. The chain is built from TRBV9 and TRBJ1-5, with D hard to call. The CDR3 extends over 14 amino acids. Deletions cut 4 bases from V and 1 base from J, with 9 bases between. From germline, CDR1 is SGDLS and CDR2 YYNGEE.

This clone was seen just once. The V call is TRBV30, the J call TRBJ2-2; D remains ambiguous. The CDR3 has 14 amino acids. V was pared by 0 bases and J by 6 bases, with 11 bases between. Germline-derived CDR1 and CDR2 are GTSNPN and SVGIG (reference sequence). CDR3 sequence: CAWSVTPGPGELFF. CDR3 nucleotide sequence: TGTGCCTGGAGTGTAACGCCAGGCCCCGGGGAGCTGTTTTTT. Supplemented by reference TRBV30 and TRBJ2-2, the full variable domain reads SQTIHQWPATLVQPVGSPLSLECTVEGTSNPNLYWYRQAAGRGLQLLFYSVGIGQISSEVPQNLSASRPQDRQFILSSKKLLLSDSGFYLCAWSVTPGPGELFFGEGSRLTVL.

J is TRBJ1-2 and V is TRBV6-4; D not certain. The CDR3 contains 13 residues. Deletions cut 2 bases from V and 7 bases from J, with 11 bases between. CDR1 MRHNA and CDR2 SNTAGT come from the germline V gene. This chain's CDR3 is CASSDRGEGGYTF. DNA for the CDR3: TGTGCCAGCAGTGACCGCGGAGAGGGTGGCTACACCTTC.

CDR3 region: CSVLTGPAYGYTF. CDR3 DNA: TGCAGCGTTCTGACAGGACCGGCCTATGGCTACACCTTC. V and J are TRBV29-1 and TRBJ1-2; maybe TRBD1 (6 bases). With 5 bases removed from V and 4 bases from J, the gap between germline ends came to 14 bases. The CDR3 sequence is 13 residues long. Germline V gene sequence: CDR1 SQVTM, CDR2 ANQGSEA.